Presented here are 21 T cell receptor beta chains from one specimen sequenced in a study of T cells in Graves' hyperthyroidism and ophthalmopathy. Researchers amplified the TCR beta CDR3 regions from RNA transcripts. First-round RT-PCR of the TCR CDR3 relied on the HTBI primer set. Each CDR3 protein gets one entry after TCRdb re-called the multiplex PCR reads with MiXCR. The sample lists around 600,000 distinct CDR3 sequences; 12% to 15% were seen once. Sequencing used blood. The receptors originated from a young woman with Graves' ophthalmopathy.

This clonotype occurred many times. The chain joins TRBV29-1 to TRBJ1-6; D is perhaps TRBD1 (5 bases). This CDR3 region has 14 residues. Germline V gives CDR1 SQVTM, CDR2 ANQGSEA. The CDR3, as DNA: TGCCCTGTTCGGCGTGCAGGGAATAATTCACCCCTCCACTTT. The encoded protein is CPVRRAGNNSPLHF.

This clonotype was seen only a few times. V gene TRBV25-1 combines with J gene TRBJ2-1, with TRBD2 matching over 8 bases. This CDR3 region has 16 residues. The junction had 8 bases not matched to a gene; V was cut back by 3 bases and J by 4 bases. Germline V lookup: CDR1 MGHDK, CDR2 SYGVNS. This CDR3 reads CASSDPRLAKYNEQFF. As DNA, the CDR3 is TGTGCCAGCAGTGACCCGAGACTAGCGAAATACAATGAGCAGTTCTTC. Full variable domain (missing parts from reference TRBV25-1 and TRBJ2-1): EADIYQTPRYLVIGTGKKITLECSQTMGHDKMYWYQQDPGMELHLIHYSYGVNSTEKGDLSSESTVSRIRTEHFPLTLESARPSHTSQYLCASSDPRLAKYNEQFFGPGTRLTVL.

The V call is TRBV10-3, the J call TRBJ2-7; D is uncertain. This CDR3 is 12 amino acids long. Germline V CDR1 and CDR2: ENHRY, SYGVKD. The V end lost 5 bases, the J end lost 0 bases, and 5 bases lay between the germline ends. Here the CDR3 reads CAISTRSYEQYF. For the CDR3, the DNA is TGTGCCATCAGTACCCGCTCCTACGAGCAGTACTTC.

The chain employs TRBV27 and TRBJ1-1; no definite D call. There are 13 residues in the CDR3. V dropped 5 bases and J dropped 4 bases, with 11 bases sitting between them. From germline, CDR1 is MNHEY and CDR2 SMNVEV (reference sequence). CDR3 bases: TGTGCCAGCAGTGCCTCGGAAGGCACTGAAGCTTTCTTT. Translating gives CASSASEGTEAFF.

Only a few counts were recorded for this clonotype. The chain has TRBV20-1 and TRBJ2-3, with 9 bases that match TRBD2. The CDR3 is 14 amino acids. The junction had 11 bases not matched to a gene; V was cut back by 4 bases and J by 9 bases. Per the germline V gene, CDR1 is DFQATT and CDR2 is SNEGSKA (reference sequence). For the CDR3, the DNA is TGCAGTGCTATTACACCAACTAGCGGGTACACGCAGTATTTT. Residues: CSAITPTSGYTQYF.

CDR3 sequence reads: CASSYANGGKDYEQYF. The CDR3 DNA reads TGTGCCAGCAGTTACGCGAACGGGGGTAAGGACTACGAGCAGTACTTC. The chain carries TRBV6-5 and TRBJ2-7, with a weak D call TRBD2 (6 bases). The germline V and J ends were trimmed by 2 bases and 3 bases, with 17 bases remaining between them. This CDR3 is built from 16 residues. From germline, CDR1 is MNHEY and CDR2 SVGAGI.

Only a few counts were recorded for this clonotype. The chain links TRBV7-8 to TRBJ2-1, with D perhaps matching TRBD1 or TRBD2 (5 bases each). Trimming left V 6 bases short and J 6 bases short, with 21 bases between. Looked up from germline, CDR1 is SGHVS and CDR2 is FQNEAQ. This CDR3 comprises 16 residues. In DNA form, the CDR3 reads TGTGCCAGCAGGTCCTGGGGACCTCAGAGCCTCAATGAGCAGTTCTTC. Its translation: CASRSWGPQSLNEQFF.

This clonotype was counted at least ten times. The rearrangement joins TRBV28 to TRBJ1-1, with a possible D match to TRBD1 (6 bases). From germline, CDR1 is MDHEN and CDR2 SYDVKM. Trimming cost V 5 bases and J 8 bases, with 18 bases left between them. This CDR3 is 14 amino acids long. The CDR3 here is CASSPQGRGSEAFF. CDR3 nucleotide sequence: TGTGCCAGCAGTCCGCAGGGGCGAGGTTCAGAAGCTTTCTTT.

This sequence joins TRBV6-4 and TRBJ2-7, with D possibly matching TRBD2 (6 bases). The CDR3 totals 14 residues. Germline loops: CDR1 MRHNA, CDR2 SNTAGT. The germline V and J ends were trimmed by 6 bases and 0 bases, with 12 bases remaining between them. The CDR3 DNA is TGTGCCAGCAGAAGGGAGGCGAACTCCTACGAGCAGTACTTC. This translates into CASRREANSYEQYF.

About this clonotype itself: The germline gene is not matched at one end of the junction; a read error may be the cause. The chain carries TRBV10-3 and TRBJ1-1; no definite D call. The V gene's germline CDR1 is ENHRY and CDR2 SYGVKD. The CDR3 runs to 14 residues. CDR3 sequence: CAISLELPNTETFF. The CDR3 DNA reads as TGTGCCATCAGTCTGGAGCTACCCAACACTGAAACTTTCTTT.

This clonotype has at least ten counts. The chain combines TRBV12-3 or TRBV12-4 with TRBJ2-1; 10 bases are shared with TRBD2. This CDR3 has 15 residues. The trim removed 6 bases at V and 5 bases at J, leaving 7 bases unmatched. Here the CDR3 DNA reads TGTGCCAGCAGGATCGGGACTAGCGTCCACAATGAGCAGTTCTTC. It translates to CASRIGTSVHNEQFF.

This clonotype has a count of ten or more. The DNA for the CDR3 is TGCAGTGCTAGCGGCGACGGGACTAGCGGGCGCATCGATACGCAGTATTTT. Residues: CSASGDGTSGRIDTQYF. The chain recombines TRBV20-1 with TRBJ2-3; 12 positions agree with TRBD2. V was pared by 3 bases and J by 6 bases, with 13 bases of the junction left unmatched. Germline values: CDR1 DFQATT, CDR2 SNEGSKA (reference sequence). The CDR3 is made up of 17 amino acids.

This clonotype came up many times. This rearrangement joins TRBV12-3 or TRBV12-4 to TRBJ2-3; the D gene is possibly TRBD2 (6 bases). The CDR3 has 15 residues. V was trimmed by 2 bases and J by 3 bases, leaving 12 bases between them. The CDR3 protein is CASSLYTGATDTQYF. The CDR3 DNA reads as TGTGCCAGCAGTTTATACACGGGAGCAACAGATACGCAGTATTTT.

Comment on this clonotype: Because the CDR3's place on the DNA is in doubt, the DNA is left out and the CDR3 is given as listed by TCRdb. The chain uses TRBV7-2 and TRBJ2-1. The CDR3 sequence runs 20 residues, both termini included. Germline-derived CDR1 and CDR2 are SGHTA and FQGNSA. Here the CDR3 reads CASSFYICSAIRPSYNEQFF.

In this sample, this clonotype turned up many times. This sequence joins TRBV20-1 and TRBJ2-1; 9 bases are a match to TRBD2. Germline CDR1 DFQATT, CDR2 SNEGSKA (reference sequence). The CDR3 is 16 amino acids. Unmatched junction bases numbered 14, after V lost 6 bases and J lost 5 bases. The chain's CDR3 is CSAQSVGTSLNNEQFF. DNA of the CDR3: TGCAGTGCCCAGAGTGTCGGGACTAGCCTTAACAATGAGCAGTTCTTC.

This clonotype came up many times. V gene TRBV6-1 combines with J gene TRBJ2-2, with unresolved D. Trimming left V 5 bases short and J 4 bases short, with 11 bases between. The CDR3 has 14 residues. CDR1 and CDR2 from the germline V gene are MNHNS and SASEGT. CDR3 nucleotides: TGTGCCAGCAGTCCCCCTGGGCCCACCGGGGAGCTGTTTTTT. Translating it yields CASSPPGPTGELFF.

This clonotype was detected many times. The CDR3 loop reads CASSLGGWGYNEQFF. For the CDR3, the DNA is TGCGCCAGCAGCTTGGGGGGCTGGGGCTACAATGAGCAGTTCTTC. The rearrangement joins TRBV5-1 to TRBJ2-1; D perhaps matches TRBD1 (5 bases). Trimming removed 0 bases from V and 3 bases from J, with 10 bases in between. Germline V gives CDR1 SGHRS, CDR2 YFSETQ. CDR3 size: 15 residues.

This clonotype was seen many times. This CDR3 is CASSLGVQGTEFSYEQYF. The CDR3 DNA is TGCGCCAGCAGCTTGGGGGTACAGGGGACAGAATTCTCCTACGAGCAGTACTTC. The chain uses TRBV5-1 and TRBJ2-7; 7 positions agree with TRBD1. This CDR3 comprises 18 residues. V shed 0 bases and J 0 bases; nucleotides not matched to a gene: 12. CDR1 and CDR2 from the germline V gene are SGHRS and YFSETQ.

The genes are TRBV14 and TRBJ2-5; 12 bases map to TRBD2. Germline CDR1 reads SGHDN; CDR2 reads FVKESK. J lost 2 bases, V lost 1 base, and 2 bases had no gene match. The CDR3 spans 16 residues. In DNA form, the CDR3 reads TGTGCCAGCAGCCAAGGGACTAGCGGGACTCAAGAGACCCAGTACTTC. This codes for CASSQGTSGTQETQYF. The variable domain in full, completed from reference TRBV14 and TRBJ2-5, reads EAGVTQFPSHSVIEKGQTVTLRCDPISGHDNLYWYRRVMGKEIKFLLHFVKESKQDESGMPNNRFLAERTGGTYSTLKVQPAELEDSGVYFCASSQGTSGTQETQYFGPGTRLLVL.

This clonotype has only a few counts. V is TRBV30 and J is TRBJ2-1; tentatively, D is TRBD1 or TRBD2 (5 bases each). Trimming took off 3 bases at V and 0 bases at J, with 15 bases between the two ends. There are 16 residues in the CDR3. From germline, CDR1 is GTSNPN and CDR2 SVGIG (reference sequence). The CDR3 DNA reads TGTGCCTGGAGAGCCACGGGGACCCTCTCCTACAATGAGCAGTTCTTC. Translated: CAWRATGTLSYNEQFF.

In regard to this clonotype: A clone one base away is much larger, so this may be a read error. Here the CDR3 omits its conserved ending phenylalanine or tryptophan, so a read error is the likely source. The V gene is TRBV11-2, the J gene TRBJ2-1; 9 bases are a match to TRBD1. The V gene's germline CDR1 is SGHAT and CDR2 FQNNGV. The V segment lost 5 bases and the J segment 2 bases; nucleotides outside the gene matches: 7. CDR3 length: 16 amino acids. The DNA for the CDR3 is TGTGCCAGCAGCCAAAATACAGGGGGCGCCTACAATGAGCAGTTCCTC. Its protein is CASSQNTGGAYNEQFL.